Shown below are 20 T cell receptor beta chains from a single sample sequenced in a study of blood T cell repertoires in COVID-19. Produced via immunoSEQ multiplex PCR; TCRdb's table is partial and in-frame only. The sample holds about 160,000 clones, approximately 88% seen once. Sequenced sample: peripheral blood. The source is a man in his 70s with acute or convalescent COVID-19.

V gene TRBV5-1 combines with J gene TRBJ2-1; a possible D gene is TRBD2 (5 bases). With 1 base removed from V and 0 bases from J, the gap between germline ends came to 11 bases. The CDR3 is made up of 16 amino acids. CDR1 SGHRS and CDR2 YFSETQ come from the germline V gene. The CDR3 protein is CASSLLGSGSYNEQFF. Written as DNA, the CDR3 is TGCGCCAGCAGCTTGCTAGGCAGCGGCTCCTACAATGAGCAGTTCTTC.

The chain couples TRBV5-4 to TRBJ2-5, with D perhaps TRBD1 (6 bases). This CDR3 region has 15 residues. V lost 6 bases and J 1 base, leaving 16 bases between the germline ends. Germline V gene sequence: CDR1 SGHNT, CDR2 YYREEE (reference sequence). The CDR3 DNA sequence: TGTGCCAGCAAATGGGGGCAAGGGCCCCAAGAGACCCAGTACTTC. Protein sequence: CASKWGQGPQETQYF.

This clone was recorded once. The rearrangement joins TRBV7-6 to TRBJ1-3; possibly TRBD1 for D (6 bases). The germline V gene has CDR1 SGHVS and CDR2 FNYEAQ. CDR3 length equals 16 residues. The V and J ends lost 3 bases and 3 bases respectively, with 15 bases between them. CDR3 protein: CASSLGQGMSGNTIYF. The CDR3 DNA sequence: TGTGCCAGCAGCTTGGGTCAGGGGATGAGTGGAAACACCATATATTTT.

This chain joins TRBV7-8 and TRBJ1-2, with TRBD1 matching 8 bases. Unmatched junction bases numbered 2, after V lost 2 bases and J lost 0 bases. This CDR3 has 15 residues. CDR1 is SGHVS and CDR2 is FQNEAQ in the germline V gene. The CDR3 reads CASSLRQGSNYGYTF. CDR3 nucleotide sequence: TGTGCCAGCAGCTTAAGACAGGGGTCTAACTATGGCTACACCTTC.

DNA of the CDR3: TGTGCCAGCAGCCCCCTAGCGGGGCTCTACAATGAGCAGTTCTTC. Translated: CASSPLAGLYNEQFF. The chain links TRBV5-4 to TRBJ2-1; 9 bases align to TRBD2. CDR1 and CDR2 from the germline V gene are SGHNT and YYREEE (reference sequence). The CDR3 has 15 residues. Trimming removed 4 bases from V and 3 bases from J; junction bases left unmatched: 5.

The chain couples TRBV19 to TRBJ1-5; 7 bases line up with TRBD1. This CDR3 has 13 amino acids. The J segment lost 7 bases and the V segment lost 4 bases, leaving 4 bases of the junction unmatched. Per the germline V gene, CDR1 is LNHDA and CDR2 is SQIVND (reference sequence). The CDR3: CASSTDRDQPQHF. CDR3 in DNA: TGTGCCAGTAGTACCGACAGGGACCAGCCCCAGCATTTT.

This chain links TRBV5-1 with TRBJ2-1; 12 nucleotides align to TRBD2. J gave up 8 bases and V 1 base, and 7 bases lay outside the gene matches. The CDR3 spans 16 residues. Germline V gene sequence: CDR1 SGHRS, CDR2 YFSETQ. DNA of the CDR3: TGCGCCAGCAGCTTGCAGGGACTAGCGGGTGGCGATGAGCAGTTCTTC. Amino acids: CASSLQGLAGGDEQFF.

This sequence joins TRBV19 and TRBJ1-5; 8 bases line up with TRBD1. The V gene's germline CDR1 is LNHDA and CDR2 SQIVND (reference sequence). Germline trimming cut 5 bases from V and 3 bases from J; bases unmatched to any gene: 6. There are 15 residues in the CDR3. CDR3 nucleotide sequence: TGTGCCAGTAGTGTTACAGGGGGTCTCAATCAGCCCCAGCATTTT. It encodes CASSVTGGLNQPQHF.

Only a few counts were recorded for this clone. The V and J genes are TRBV5-6 and TRBJ2-5, with D tentatively TRBD2 (5 bases). The V gene lost 0 bases and the J gene lost 5 bases, with 11 bases spanning the gap. Germline-derived CDR1 and CDR2 are SGHDT and YYEEEE. The CDR3 length is 14 residues. The CDR3 spells CASSLGFPGETQYF. The CDR3 nucleotides are TGTGCCAGCAGCTTGGGCTTCCCGGGGGAGACCCAGTACTTC.

This chain links TRBV13 with TRBJ2-1, with TRBD2 as a possible D gene (7 bases). The CDR3 is made up of 17 amino acids. Germline V CDR1 and CDR2: PRHDT, FYEKMQ (reference sequence). V was shortened by 1 base and J by 3 bases, with 16 bases between the two germline ends. The CDR3 sequence: CASSLDGRGGGYNEQFF. The CDR3, as DNA: TGTGCCAGCAGCTTAGACGGTCGGGGAGGGGGCTACAATGAGCAGTTCTTC.

This chain connects TRBV12-3 or TRBV12-4 to TRBJ2-7, with TRBD1 matching over 9 bases. The ends lost 9 bases at V and 7 bases at J; junction bases unmatched: 7. The CDR3 has 12 amino acids. CDR3 sequence: CASNRGLGEQYF. The CDR3 DNA is TGTGCCAGTAACAGGGGGCTAGGGGAGCAGTACTTC.

The chain carries TRBV18 and TRBJ1-5, with no clear D. V dropped 5 bases and J dropped 0 bases, with 5 bases sitting between them. From germline, CDR1 is KGHSH and CDR2 LQKENI. The CDR3 runs to 13 residues. The CDR3: CASSAGSNQPQHF. As DNA, the CDR3 is TGTGCCAGCTCAGCAGGTAGCAATCAGCCCCAGCATTTT.

The CDR3 DNA follows: TGTGCCAGCAGTTTCCTATACCCGACAGGAACCCCTAACTATGGCTACACCTTC. Its protein is CASSFLYPTGTPNYGYTF. The chain has TRBV28 and TRBJ1-2; a weak D match, TRBD1 (6 bases). Germline V gives CDR1 MDHEN, CDR2 SYDVKM. CDR3 length equals 18 residues. Trimming removed 3 bases from V and 0 bases from J, with 20 bases in between.

The genes are TRBV19 and TRBJ2-1, with D maybe TRBD2 (7 bases). The CDR3 runs 15 residues. Germline V lookup: CDR1 LNHDA, CDR2 SQIVND (reference sequence). Trimming left V 7 bases short and J 4 bases short, with 17 bases between. CDR3 nucleotides: TGTGCCAGTACCATGGCGGGGGCAACGTACAATGAGCAGTTCTTC. It translates to CASTMAGATYNEQFF.

The V gene is TRBV7-2, the J gene TRBJ2-7; D is uncertain. V was trimmed by 3 bases and J by 5 bases, leaving 14 bases between them. This CDR3 spans 14 amino acids. The V gene's germline CDR1 is SGHTA and CDR2 FQGNSA. CDR3 region: CASSFQAGWDEQYF. DNA of the CDR3: TGTGCCAGCAGCTTCCAGGCCGGCTGGGACGAGCAGTACTTC. The variable domain in full, with the rest retrieved from reference TRBV7-2 and TRBJ2-7, is GAGVSQSPSNKVTEKGKDVELRCDPISGHTALYWYRQSLGQGLEFLIYFQGNSAPDKSGLPSDRFSAERTGGSVSTLTIQRTQQEDSAVYLCASSFQAGWDEQYFGPGTRLTVT.

The V and J genes are TRBV6-2 or TRBV6-3 and TRBJ2-3; TRBD1 is a possible D gene (6 bases). Trimming removed 2 bases from V and 2 bases from J, with 14 bases in between. From germline, CDR1 is MNHEY and CDR2 SVGEGT. CDR3 size: 16 residues. CDR3 protein: CASSYPRGSPTDTQYF. The CDR3, as DNA: TGTGCCAGCAGTTACCCGAGGGGGTCGCCCACAGATACGCAGTATTTT.

The gene calls are TRBV11-2 and TRBJ1-4; D is ambiguous. CDR3 length: 15 residues. The V gene lost 0 bases and the J gene lost 6 bases, with 11 bases spanning the gap. CDR1 and CDR2 (germline): SGHAT, FQNNGV. The CDR3, as DNA: TGTGCCAGCAGCTTAGACCCAGGCTTGGATGAAAAACTGTTTTTT. It codes for CASSLDPGLDEKLFF.

This clone has just one count. The DNA for the CDR3 is TGTGCCAGCAGTTACCAACGGACAGCCCCAATGGGGAAACTGTTTTTT. This sequence encodes CASSYQRTAPMGKLFF. The chain recombines TRBV6-5 with TRBJ1-4, with a possible D match to TRBD1 (6 bases). Per germline, CDR1 MNHEY and CDR2 SVGAGI. V lost 2 bases, J lost 11 bases, and 21 bases lay in between. This CDR3 has 16 residues.

The chain employs TRBV20-1 and TRBJ2-3, with D tentatively TRBD1 (6 bases). The CDR3 sequence is 13 residues long. The V end lost 3 bases, the J end lost 3 bases, and 10 bases lay between the germline ends. Per the germline V gene, CDR1 is DFQATT and CDR2 is SNEGSKA (reference sequence). The CDR3 loop reads CSASSGATDTQYF. As DNA, the CDR3 is TGCAGTGCTAGTTCAGGGGCAACAGATACGCAGTATTTT.

The chain carries TRBV21-1 and TRBJ2-6; the table names TRBD1, a call not compared with the DNA. TRBV21-1 is reported as a pseudogene. The CDR3 has 17 residues. The CDR3 is CASSKADSVSGANVLTF. The CDR3 nucleotides are TGTGCCAGCAGCAAAGCGGACAGCGTCTCTGGGGCCAACGTCCTGACTTTC.